Shown below are 32 T cell receptor beta chains from a single sample sequenced in a study of vaccination and CD4 T cells after COVID-19. In TCRdb, the PCR reads were re-called with MiXCR into one record per CDR3 protein. The repertoire holds around 16,000 distinct CDR3 sequences, approximately 72% seen once, with around 1.1% in the top ten. The sample in question was CD4+ T cells from blood, obtained after SARS-CoV-2 vaccination. These receptors all come from a human donor who had recovered from COVID-19.

The chain employs TRBV5-1 and TRBJ2-3, with 14 bases fitting TRBD2. This CDR3 region has 18 residues. Germline CDR1 reads SGHRS; CDR2 reads YFSETQ. Trimming at V came to 3 bases and at J to 1 base, leaving 7 bases not matched to a gene. This CDR3 is CASSSARGLAGGTDTQYF. CDR3 nucleotide sequence: TGCGCCAGCAGCTCGGCGAGGGGACTAGCGGGAGGCACAGATACGCAGTATTTT. Variable domain in full (rest from reference TRBV5-1 and TRBJ2-3): KAGVTQTPRYLIKTRGQQVTLSCSPISGHRSVSWYQQTPGQGLQFLFEYFSETQRNKGNFPGRFSGRQFSNSRSEMNVSTLELGDSALYLCASSSARGLAGGTDTQYFGPGTRLTVL.

The table lists this clonotype with a few counts. The chain uses TRBV28 and TRBJ2-7; D is ambiguous. This CDR3 comprises 12 residues. The V gene lost 6 bases and the J gene lost 2 bases, with 8 bases spanning the gap. Germline V gene sequence: CDR1 MDHEN, CDR2 SYDVKM. In nucleotides, the CDR3 is TGTGCCAGCAGCGCTCCGGCCTACGAGCAGTACTTC. It translates to CASSAPAYEQYF.

This chain joins TRBV10-3 and TRBJ2-5; 7 bases map to TRBD1. The ends lost 8 bases at V and 1 base at J; junction bases unmatched: 7. This CDR3 has 14 residues. Germline values: CDR1 ENHRY, CDR2 SYGVKD. The CDR3: CAIARGQTQETQYF. CDR3 coding DNA: TGTGCCATCGCTAGGGGACAGACCCAAGAGACCCAGTACTTC.

The chain employs TRBV7-2 and TRBJ1-6; weak D call: TRBD1 (5 bases). Trimming shortened V by 3 bases and J by 5 bases, and 14 bases separated the two germline ends. The CDR3 is 16 residues long. The germline CDR1 and CDR2 sequences are SGHTA and FQGNSA. The CDR3 protein is CASSFQPAGNNSPLHF. CDR3 DNA sequence: TGTGCCAGCAGCTTCCAGCCGGCAGGGAATAATTCACCCCTCCACTTT. The full variable domain, with the rest looked up from reference TRBV7-2 and TRBJ1-6, is GAGVSQSPSNKVTEKGKDVELRCDPISGHTALYWYRQSLGQGLEFLIYFQGNSAPDKSGLPSDRFSAERTGGSVSTLTIQRTQQEDSAVYLCASSFQPAGNNSPLHFGNGTRLTVT.

This clonotype was recorded a few times. This chain uses TRBV7-9 with TRBJ1-3; D is undetermined. This CDR3 region has 13 residues. The ends were cut back, 1 base at V and 3 bases at J, with 4 bases in the middle. Germline V CDR1 and CDR2: SEHNR, FQNEAQ (reference sequence). In nucleotides, the CDR3 is TGTGCCAGCAGCTTAGGTCGTGGAAACACCATATATTTT. As protein: CASSLGRGNTIYF. Based on the CDR3 plus reference TRBV7-9 and TRBJ1-3, the full variable domain is DTGVSQNPRHKITKRGQNVTFRCDPISEHNRLYWYRQTLGQGPEFLTYFQNEAQLEKSRLLSDRFSAERPKGSFSTLEIQRTEQGDSAMYLCASSLGRGNTIYFGEGSWLTVV.

This chain uses TRBV24-1 with TRBJ2-2; D is undetermined. This CDR3 is 14 amino acids long. With 2 bases removed from V and 6 bases from J, the gap between germline ends came to 9 bases. Germline-derived CDR1 and CDR2 are KGHDR and SFDVKD. This chain's CDR3 is CATSDYSSAGELFF. CDR3 sequence (DNA): TGTGCCACCAGTGATTATAGTTCGGCCGGGGAGCTGTTTTTT.

J is TRBJ2-3 and V is TRBV20-1, with 13 positions matching TRBD2. J gave up 8 bases and V 1 base, and 6 bases lay outside the gene matches. Germline values: CDR1 DFQATT, CDR2 SNEGSKA (reference sequence). The CDR3 length is 15 residues. Here the CDR3 reads CSARATSGRSGTQYF. In DNA, the CDR3 is TGCAGTGCTAGAGCGACTAGCGGGAGGTCGGGTACGCAGTATTTT.

The chain couples TRBV28 to TRBJ2-4; the match to TRBD1 covers 7 bases. This CDR3 is built from 16 residues. The V segment lost 6 bases and the J segment 1 base; nucleotides outside the gene matches: 9. Per germline, CDR1 MDHEN and CDR2 SYDVKM. The CDR3 loop reads CASSLLGGRAKNIQYF. The CDR3 DNA is TGTGCCAGCAGCCTACTAGGGGGCCGGGCCAAAAACATTCAGTACTTC.

Here the CDR3 reads CASSVFSGVRGNQPQHF. CDR3 sequence (DNA): TGTGCCAGCAGTGTGTTTTCAGGGGTGCGGGGCAATCAGCCCCAGCATTTT. This sequence joins TRBV6-1 and TRBJ1-5; a weak D match, TRBD1 (6 bases). Germline assignment: CDR1 MNHNS and CDR2 SASEGT. Trimming pared 4 bases from V and 2 bases from J, leaving 18 bases between. The CDR3 totals 17 residues.

The V and J genes are TRBV5-5 and TRBJ1-6, with D unresolved. The CDR3 consists of 14 residues. Trimming pared 2 bases from V and 13 bases from J, leaving 16 bases between. From germline, CDR1 is SGHKS and CDR2 YYEKEE (reference sequence). The CDR3 here is CASSLGQAPSPLHF. The CDR3 nucleotides read TGTGCCAGCAGCTTAGGTCAAGCCCCATCTCCCCTCCACTTT.

This chain connects TRBV2 to TRBJ2-3, with D unclear. The CDR3 is made up of 16 amino acids. Trimming left V 3 bases short and J 1 base short, with 14 bases between. The germline V gene encodes CDR1 SNHLY and CDR2 FYNNEI. In DNA form, the CDR3 reads TGTGCCAGCAGTGATTATCAAGGGCCGGGCACAGATACGCAGTATTTT. Its protein is CASSDYQGPGTDTQYF. The variable domain in full, with the rest retrieved from reference TRBV2 and TRBJ2-3, is EPEVTQTPSHQVTQMGQEVILRCVPISNHLYFYWYRQILGQKVEFLVSFYNNEISEKSEIFDDQFSVERPDGSNFTLKIRSTKLEDSAMYFCASSDYQGPGTDTQYFGPGTRLTVL.

The V call is TRBV7-8, the J call TRBJ2-5; a weak D match, TRBD1 (5 bases). The CDR3 covers 14 residues. Germline V gene sequence: CDR1 SGHVS, CDR2 FQNEAQ. V lost 5 bases to trimming and J lost 3 bases, with 13 bases between them. The CDR3 nucleotides read TGTGCCAGCAGCACGAAGACAGTCGAAGAGACCCAGTACTTC. Its translation: CASSTKTVEETQYF. Filled out from reference TRBV7-8 and TRBJ2-5, the complete variable domain reads GAGVSQSPRYKVAKRGQDVALRCDPISGHVSLFWYQQALGQGPEFLTYFQNEAQLDKSGLPSDRFFAERPEGSVSTLKIQRTQQEDSAVYLCASSTKTVEETQYFGPGTRLLVL.

This rearrangement joins TRBV12-3 or TRBV12-4 to TRBJ2-7, with D possibly TRBD1 on 7 matching bases. V lost 2 bases to trimming and J lost 2 bases, with 13 bases between them. The CDR3 contains 15 residues. The CDR3 coding sequence is TGTGCCAGCAGTTTAAGGCAGGGGGGAACCTACGAGCAGTACTTC. This sequence encodes CASSLRQGGTYEQYF.

The sample holds one count of this clonotype. This chain connects TRBV20-1 to TRBJ1-4; 11 bases are a match to TRBD1. The CDR3 has 15 amino acids. V was pared by 3 bases and J by 7 bases, with 7 bases of the junction left unmatched. Germline V CDR1 and CDR2: DFQATT, SNEGSKA (reference sequence). CDR3 sequence (DNA): TGCAGTGCTAGCGGCACCGGGACAGGGGGTGAAAAACTGTTTTTT. Its translation: CSASGTGTGGEKLFF.

The rearrangement joins TRBV10-2 to TRBJ2-3; D unresolved. Per the germline V gene, CDR1 is WSHSY and CDR2 is SAAADI. The germline V and J ends were trimmed by 0 bases and 4 bases, with 5 bases remaining between them. This CDR3 contains 13 residues. The CDR3 sequence is CASSESTADTQYF. Written as DNA, the CDR3 is TGCGCCAGCAGTGAGTCTACAGCAGATACGCAGTATTTT.

CDR3 DNA: TGCGCCAGCAGTCAATCTCTGAGGGTCTATGGCTACACCTTC. Its translation is CASSQSLRVYGYTF. This rearrangement joins TRBV23-1 to TRBJ1-2, with no clear D. TRBV23-1 is an ORF for which the function is uncertain. The germline V and J ends were trimmed by 0 bases and 4 bases, with 9 bases remaining between them. The CDR3 is 14 amino acids.

The chain couples TRBV2 to TRBJ1-1; D ambiguous. Germline CDR1 reads SNHLY; CDR2 reads FYNNEI. The CDR3 loop spans 13 amino acids. V lost 6 bases and J lost 0, with 8 bases in between. CDR3 bases: TGTGCCAGCAGGGCCTTCATGAACACTGAAGCTTTCTTT. Encoded protein: CASRAFMNTEAFF.

The chain carries TRBV4-2 and TRBJ2-3; TRBD2 agrees at 9 bases. The J segment lost 4 bases and the V segment lost 1 base, leaving 3 bases of the junction unmatched. Germline CDR1 is LGHNA and CDR2 is YNFKEQ. This CDR3 has 15 amino acids. CDR3 sequence (DNA): TGTGCCAGCAGCCAAGGCGGGAGGGCCCCAGATACGCAGTATTTT. As protein: CASSQGGRAPDTQYF.

The chain is built from TRBV20-1 and TRBJ2-5, with a possible D match to TRBD1 (5 bases). CDR1 is DFQATT, CDR2 SNEGSKA, per germline (reference sequence). Trimming took 1 base from V and 5 from J, leaving 8 bases between them. The CDR3 runs 12 residues. DNA for the CDR3: TGCAGTGCTAGAGGGGGCCGTGAGACCCAGTACTTC. Translating it yields CSARGGRETQYF.

The J gene is TRBJ2-5, the V gene TRBV20-1; TRBD1 aligns across 9 bases. There are 14 residues in the CDR3. The junction had 5 bases not matched to a gene; V was cut back by 2 bases and J by 4 bases. CDR1 DFQATT and CDR2 SNEGSKA come from the germline V gene (reference sequence). The CDR3 sequence is CSARITGGAETQYF. Written as DNA, the CDR3 is TGCAGTGCTAGAATAACAGGGGGCGCAGAGACCCAGTACTTC.

V and J are TRBV7-2 and TRBJ2-7, with D tentatively TRBD2 (5 bases). The CDR3 is made up of 15 amino acids. V was trimmed by 2 bases and J by 1 base, leaving 12 bases between them. Germline lookup yields CDR1 SGHTA and CDR2 FQGNSA. The CDR3 DNA follows: TGTGCCAGCAGCTTAAGCGGCGGGTCTTCCTACGAGCAGTACTTC. It translates to CASSLSGGSSYEQYF.

The chain carries TRBV20-1 and TRBJ2-3, with 7 bases lining up with TRBD2. CDR3 length: 14 amino acids. CDR1 DFQATT and CDR2 SNEGSKA come from the germline V gene (reference sequence). V trimming: 6 bases; J trimming: 0 bases; junction bases outside the gene matches: 6. In DNA form, the CDR3 reads TGCAGTGCCGAGGGAGCGGGGAGCACAGATACGCAGTATTTT. This encodes CSAEGAGSTDTQYF.

V usage is TRBV6-1 and J usage is TRBJ2-2; a possible D gene is TRBD1 (5 bases). This CDR3 has 15 residues. Germline loops: CDR1 MNHNS, CDR2 SASEGT. Trimming took 7 bases from V and 5 from J, leaving 17 bases between them. The CDR3 spells CASIPRAGNTGELFF. In DNA form, the CDR3 reads TGTGCCAGCATCCCTCGGGCAGGGAATACCGGGGAGCTGTTTTTT.

The J gene is TRBJ1-2, the V gene TRBV6-1; D unclear. This CDR3 is built from 13 residues. Germline assignment: CDR1 MNHNS and CDR2 SASEGT. Between the trimmed V and J ends, which lost 6 bases and 4 bases, there was a span of 12 bases. The CDR3 loop reads CASRSTGAYGYTF. In DNA, the CDR3 is TGTGCCAGCAGATCGACGGGAGCCTATGGCTACACCTTC.

The V gene is TRBV7-9, the J gene TRBJ2-1; TRBD1 is a possible D gene (7 bases). V was pared by 10 bases and J by 7 bases, with 17 bases between. The CDR3 is 13 residues long. Germline loops: CDR1 SEHNR, CDR2 FQNEAQ (reference sequence). Here the CDR3 reads CATTGRGQNEQFF. The CDR3 nucleotides are TGTGCCACTACAGGGCGGGGACAGAATGAGCAGTTCTTC. Full variable domain (rest looked up from reference TRBV7-9 and TRBJ2-1): DTGVSQNPRHKITKRGQNVTFRCDPISEHNRLYWYRQTLGQGPEFLTYFQNEAQLEKSRLLSDRFSAERPKGSFSTLEIQRTEQGDSAMYLCATTGRGQNEQFFGPGTRLTVL.

This rearrangement joins TRBV5-5 to TRBJ1-1; D call uncertain. The V end was cut by 0 bases, the J end by 10 bases, with 10 bases between. Looked up from germline, CDR1 is SGHKS and CDR2 is YYEKEE (reference sequence). This CDR3 comprises 12 residues. The CDR3, as DNA: TGTGCCAGCAGCTTGGGGGCTAGTCCAGCTTTCTTT. It codes for CASSLGASPAFF.

This clonotype was counted a single time. Here the CDR3 reads CASRLNTEAFF. As DNA, the CDR3 is TGTGCCAGCAGACTGAACACTGAAGCTTTCTTT. The chain employs TRBV28 and TRBJ1-1; unclear D gene. Trimming left V 6 bases short and J 0 bases short, with 2 bases between. Germline loops: CDR1 MDHEN, CDR2 SYDVKM. The CDR3 runs to 11 residues.

V usage is TRBV15 and J usage is TRBJ2-3; either TRBD1 or TRBD2 may supply D (6 bases each). The length of the CDR3 is 14 residues. The ends were cut back, 7 bases at V and 1 base at J, with 12 bases in the middle. Germline V CDR1 and CDR2: LNHNV, YYDKDF (reference sequence). The CDR3 DNA reads as TGTGCCACCAATGGGGGGCCGGGCACAGATACGCAGTATTTT. Translating it yields CATNGGPGTDTQYF. Looking up the rest from reference TRBV15 and TRBJ2-3 gives the full variable domain: DAMVIQNPRYQVTQFGKPVTLSCSQTLNHNVMYWYQQKSSQAPKLLFHYYDKDFNNEADTPDNFQSRRPNTSFCFLDIRSPGLGDTAMYLCATNGGPGTDTQYFGPGTRLTVL.

This clonotype was picked up a small number of times. The chain carries TRBV7-2 and TRBJ1-5; the D gene is possibly TRBD1 (5 bases). V was trimmed by 5 bases and J by 3 bases, leaving 17 bases between them. Germline CDR1 is SGHTA and CDR2 is FQGNSA. The CDR3 extends over 16 amino acids. The CDR3 is CASSLQSWGSNQPQHF. CDR3 coding DNA: TGTGCCAGCAGCCTTCAGAGTTGGGGCTCCAATCAGCCCCAGCATTTT.

This clonotype has just a few counts. This chain connects TRBV20-1 to TRBJ2-5, with 10 bases aligning to TRBD2. The V segment lost 4 bases and the J segment 7 bases; nucleotides outside the gene matches: 9. The CDR3 spans 14 residues. Germline CDR1 and CDR2: DFQATT and SNEGSKA (reference sequence). Here the CDR3 DNA reads TGCAGTGCTAAGGAAGCGGGAGGGTACGCGACCCAGTACTTC. This encodes CSAKEAGGYATQYF.

This chain connects TRBV15 to TRBJ2-5, with D possibly TRBD1 on 6 matching bases. The CDR3 consists of 15 residues. Trimming removed 0 bases at V and 5 bases at J, with 13 bases between. From germline, CDR1 is LNHNV and CDR2 YYDKDF (reference sequence). CDR3 sequence (DNA): TGTGCCACCAGCAGAGAACAGGGATCCGGGGAGACCCAGTACTTC. Protein: CATSREQGSGETQYF.

The CDR3 DNA reads TGTGCCAGCAGTTTAGTGCCGGTCCTCTATAATTCACCCCTCCACTTT. Amino acids: CASSLVPVLYNSPLHF. This sequence joins TRBV27 and TRBJ1-6; D is uncertain. Trimming cost V 2 bases and J 3 bases, with 11 bases left between them. This CDR3 is 16 amino acids long. Looked up from germline, CDR1 is MNHEY and CDR2 is SMNVEV (reference sequence).